Listed here are 31 T cell receptor beta chains from one sample, sequenced in a study of pediatric ulcerative colitis. TCRdb keeps only in-frame clones here, not all; method: immunoSEQ multiplex PCR. The sample carries roughly 70,000 clones, about nine tenths recorded once. Sequenced: blood. Every receptor here comes from a boy aged 5-17 years with severe ulcerative colitis.

This clone was observed a single time. The chain joins TRBV29-1 to TRBJ2-1; D remains unclear. The CDR3 is 13 amino acids. Germline lookup yields CDR1 SQVTM and CDR2 ANQGSEA. Trimming pared 6 bases from V and 0 bases from J, leaving 9 bases between. CDR3 coding DNA: TGCAGCGTGTTAACGGGCTCCTACAATGAGCAGTTCTTC. Amino acid sequence: CSVLTGSYNEQFF.

As for this clone: Other DNA sequences within the sample encode an identical CDR3. The rearrangement links TRBV7-8 to TRBJ1-1, with unresolved D. Trimming stripped 1 base from V and 1 base from J, with 4 bases between. CDR1 is SGHVS, CDR2 FQNEAQ, per germline. CDR3 length: 13 residues. The CDR3 here is CASSLGENTEAFF. The CDR3 coding sequence is TGTGCCAGCAGCTTAGGAGAGAACACTGAAGCTTTCTTT.

The V call is TRBV6-5, the J call TRBJ1-4; TRBD1 is a possible D gene (5 bases). This CDR3 contains 14 residues. V lost 6 bases, J lost 8 bases, and 16 bases lay in between. Germline CDR1 and CDR2: MNHEY and SVGAGI. This CDR3 reads CASRAEGEGEKLFF. CDR3 in DNA: TGTGCCAGCAGGGCCGAGGGTGAGGGGGAAAAACTGTTTTTT.

CDR3 region: CATSREFGGGDNEQFF. In DNA, the CDR3 is TGTGCCACCAGCAGAGAGTTCGGCGGGGGGGACAATGAGCAGTTCTTC. V usage is TRBV15 and J usage is TRBJ2-1; the match to TRBD2 covers 9 bases. This CDR3 spans 16 amino acids. The V and J ends lost 0 bases and 5 bases, in that order; junction bases with no gene match: 5. Germline CDR1 LNHNV, CDR2 YYDKDF (reference sequence).

This rearrangement joins TRBV29-1 to TRBJ2-2; 15 bases are a match to TRBD2. This CDR3 spans 15 amino acids. Germline CDR1 is SQVTM and CDR2 is ANQGSEA. After removal of 6 bases from V and 7 bases from J, the junction contained 6 bases not matched to a gene. The chain's CDR3 is CSVGLAGGPGGELFF. CDR3 DNA sequence: TGCAGCGTCGGACTAGCGGGAGGGCCCGGCGGGGAGCTGTTTTTT.

CDR3 residues: CASSEDLLKGREQYF. The CDR3 bases are TGCGCCAGCAGCGAAGACTTATTGAAGGGGCGCGAGCAGTACTTC. The chain links TRBV5-1 to TRBJ2-7, with D possibly TRBD1 on 5 matching bases. Looked up from germline, CDR1 is SGHRS and CDR2 is YFSETQ. V lost 4 bases and J lost 6, with 20 bases in between. The length of the CDR3 is 15 residues.

The V gene is TRBV25-1, the J gene TRBJ1-1, with TRBD1 matching over 8 bases. V shed 4 bases and J 1 base; nucleotides not matched to a gene: 8. Germline V gene data show CDR1 as MGHDK and CDR2 as SYGVNS. There are 16 residues in the CDR3. In nucleotides, the CDR3 is TGTGCCAGCAGTGTCGCAATGGGGACAGGGAACACTGAAGCTTTCTTT. The encoded protein is CASSVAMGTGNTEAFF. Based on the CDR3 plus reference TRBV25-1 and TRBJ1-1, the full variable domain is EADIYQTPRYLVIGTGKKITLECSQTMGHDKMYWYQQDPGMELHLIHYSYGVNSTEKGDLSSESTVSRIRTEHFPLTLESARPSHTSQYLCASSVAMGTGNTEAFFGQGTRLTVV.

This chain connects TRBV7-3 to TRBJ2-1, with 9 positions matching TRBD2. Germline lookup yields CDR1 SGHTA and CDR2 FQGTGA. The CDR3 covers 15 residues. Trimming cost V 7 bases and J 4 bases; bases outside gene matches: 8. This CDR3 reads CASKIAGAGYNEQFF. CDR3 nucleotides: TGTGCCAGCAAAATAGCGGGAGCGGGGTACAATGAGCAGTTCTTC.

The chain uses TRBV27 and TRBJ1-6; the D is unclear. This CDR3 is built from 14 residues. Per the germline V gene, CDR1 is MNHEY and CDR2 is SMNVEV (reference sequence). With 5 bases removed from V and 6 bases from J, the gap between germline ends came to 11 bases. The CDR3 DNA reads TGTGCCAGCAGTCCTAGGGAGGGTAATTCACCCCTCCACTTT. It yields the protein CASSPREGNSPLHF.

This chain links TRBV30 with TRBJ1-1; D is uncertain. The length of the CDR3 is 11 residues. The V gene lost 0 bases and the J gene lost 7 bases, with 6 bases spanning the gap. Germline V lookup: CDR1 GTSNPN, CDR2 SVGIG (reference sequence). CDR3 DNA: TGTGCCTGGAGTGTTGAGAATGAAGCTTTCTTT. This encodes CAWSVENEAFF.

This chain links TRBV6-4 with TRBJ2-3, with 12 bases fitting TRBD2. J lost 4 bases, V lost 6 bases, and 5 bases had no gene match. The CDR3 consists of 15 residues. CDR1 MRHNA and CDR2 SNTAGT come from the germline V gene. CDR3 in amino acids: CASRTSGSPSDTQYF. Here the CDR3 DNA reads TGTGCCAGCAGGACTAGCGGGAGCCCCTCAGATACGCAGTATTTT.

The rearrangement uses TRBV2 and TRBJ2-5; 12 bases map to TRBD2. In germline, CDR1 is SNHLY, CDR2 FYNNEI. Trimming at V came to 8 bases and at J to 4 bases, leaving 5 bases not matched to a gene. This CDR3 is 14 amino acids long. CDR3 in amino acids: CASLLAGGRETQYF. The CDR3 DNA follows: TGTGCCAGCCTACTAGCGGGAGGTCGAGAGACCCAGTACTTC.

This sequence joins TRBV19 and TRBJ2-3, with D unresolved. Germline CDR1 and CDR2: LNHDA and SQIVND (reference sequence). CDR3 size: 13 residues. The germline V and J ends were trimmed by 2 bases and 3 bases, with 6 bases remaining between them. CDR3 residues: CASSIRPTDTQYF. The DNA for the CDR3 is TGTGCCAGTAGTATAAGACCGACAGATACGCAGTATTTT.

V usage is TRBV6-5 and J usage is TRBJ2-7, with 12 positions matching TRBD2. Germline CDR1 MNHEY, CDR2 SVGAGI. The V gene end was trimmed by 5 bases and the J gene end by 6 bases; junction bases not matched to a gene: 5. This CDR3 has 14 residues. CDR3 coding DNA: TGTGCCAGCAGTATGTCACTAGCGGGAGGCGAGCAGTACTTC. Translation: CASSMSLAGGEQYF.

This clone was observed a single time. The chain recombines TRBV30 with TRBJ2-1; 7 positions agree with TRBD2. The V gene end was trimmed by 2 bases and the J gene end by 9 bases; junction bases not matched to a gene: 10. CDR3 size: 14 residues. Germline V gene lookup returns CDR1 GTSNPN and CDR2 SVGIG (reference sequence). CDR3 protein: CAWSPLALGSEQFF. For the CDR3, the DNA is TGTGCCTGGAGTCCACTAGCGCTGGGAAGTGAGCAGTTCTTC.

The chain carries TRBV4-1 and TRBJ2-5; a weak D match, TRBD2 (6 bases). Germline V gene sequence: CDR1 MGHRA, CDR2 YSYEKL. Trimming removed 4 bases from V and 4 bases from J, with 28 bases in between. CDR3 size: 19 residues. The CDR3: CASSPTGGAGDVSGETQYF. In nucleotides, the CDR3 is TGCGCCAGCAGCCCCACAGGAGGGGCAGGAGACGTATCGGGAGAGACCCAGTACTTC.

The chain carries TRBV11-2 and TRBJ2-7; the match to TRBD2 covers 8 bases. The CDR3 runs 16 residues. CDR1 and CDR2 from the germline V gene are SGHAT and FQNNGV. Trimming at V came to 3 bases and at J to 5 bases, leaving 12 bases not matched to a gene. CDR3 sequence (DNA): TGTGCCAGCAGCTTTTTTGACGGGAGGGTGAGCAACGAGCAGTACTTC. This gives the protein CASSFFDGRVSNEQYF.

The CDR3 is CASNQGDTYEQYF. CDR3 nucleotide sequence: TGTGCCAGCAATCAGGGAGATACCTACGAGCAGTACTTC. V and J are TRBV6-1 and TRBJ2-7; D might be TRBD1 or TRBD2, each matching 5 bases. The CDR3 is made up of 13 amino acids. With 7 bases removed from V and 2 bases from J, the gap between germline ends came to 12 bases. CDR1 MNHNS and CDR2 SASEGT come from the germline V gene.

The chain combines TRBV9 with TRBJ2-1; 7 positions agree with TRBD2. V was pared by 6 bases and J by 4 bases, with 13 bases of the junction left unmatched. The length of the CDR3 is 16 residues. Per germline, CDR1 SGDLS and CDR2 YYNGEE. The CDR3 region is CASTQVTSRWYNEQFF. As DNA, the CDR3 is TGTGCCAGCACCCAGGTGACTAGCCGCTGGTACAATGAGCAGTTCTTC.

The rearrangement joins TRBV6-5 to TRBJ2-7; 10 positions agree with TRBD1. CDR3 length: 15 amino acids. The ends lost 4 bases at V and 3 bases at J; junction bases unmatched: 6. Germline V CDR1 and CDR2: MNHEY, SVGAGI. CDR3 sequence: CASSLTGTGVYEQYF. CDR3 in DNA: TGTGCCAGCAGTTTGACCGGGACAGGGGTCTACGAGCAGTACTTC.

The chain combines TRBV19 with TRBJ2-1; 8 bases agree with TRBD2. Germline V CDR1 and CDR2: LNHDA, SQIVND (reference sequence). V shed 6 bases and J 1 base; nucleotides not matched to a gene: 8. The CDR3 totals 16 residues. This CDR3 is CASRETGTSSYNEQFF. The CDR3, as DNA: TGTGCCAGTAGGGAAACGGGGACTAGTTCCTACAATGAGCAGTTCTTC.

This clone occurred once. This chain joins TRBV9 and TRBJ1-2; D unresolved. CDR3 length equals 15 residues. Germline assignment: CDR1 SGDLS and CDR2 YYNGEE. Trimming took off 0 bases at V and 1 base at J, with 10 bases between the two ends. DNA for the CDR3: TGTGCCAGCAGCGTAGTTCCGGATAGTAACTATGGCTACACCTTC. This sequence encodes CASSVVPDSNYGYTF.

V usage is TRBV11-2 and J usage is TRBJ2-3; D might be TRBD2 (6 bases). The germline V gene has CDR1 SGHAT and CDR2 FQNNGV. The V and J ends lost 1 base and 1 base respectively, with 12 bases between them. The CDR3 totals 16 residues. The CDR3 coding sequence is TGTGCCAGCAGCTTAGTACTTCCGGGAGGCACAGATACGCAGTATTTT. Translation: CASSLVLPGGTDTQYF.

The chain combines TRBV7-9 with TRBJ2-1, with TRBD2 identical over 11 bases. The CDR3 runs to 16 residues. V was pared by 2 bases and J by 10 bases, with 10 bases of the junction left unmatched. Germline V gives CDR1 SEHNR, CDR2 FQNEAQ (reference sequence). This CDR3 reads CASSLISTSGIGEQFF. CDR3 in DNA: TGTGCCAGCAGCTTAATTTCGACTAGCGGGATTGGGGAGCAGTTCTTC.

The chain carries TRBV7-9 and TRBJ1-1, with 7 bases lining up with TRBD1. The CDR3 sequence is 15 residues long. Germline CDR1 and CDR2: SEHNR and FQNEAQ (reference sequence). With 3 bases clipped from V and 5 bases from J, the junction kept 9 bases outside the gene matches. In DNA form, the CDR3 reads TGTGCCAGCAGCTTCGAGGGGGCAAGTGTTACTGAAGCTTTCTTT. As protein: CASSFEGASVTEAFF.

The chain carries TRBV15 and TRBJ2-1; TRBD2 matches at 12 bases. With 5 bases clipped from V and 9 bases from J, the junction kept 8 bases outside the gene matches. The CDR3 is 15 amino acids. Germline CDR1 reads LNHNV; CDR2 reads YYDKDF (reference sequence). The CDR3 DNA reads as TGTGCCACCAGCTTACGACTAGCGGGAGTGGGTGAGCAGTTCTTC. Encoded protein: CATSLRLAGVGEQFF.

This chain connects TRBV11-2 to TRBJ2-7, with 11 nucleotides matching TRBD2. This CDR3 spans 14 amino acids. Germline CDR1 and CDR2: SGHAT and FQNNGV. The J segment lost 1 base and the V segment lost 5 bases, leaving 1 base of the junction unmatched. The CDR3 region is CASSPSGRSYEQYF. CDR3 nucleotides: TGTGCCAGCAGCCCTAGCGGGAGGTCCTACGAGCAGTACTTC.

V and J are TRBV21-1 and TRBJ2-7; the table names TRBD1, a call not compared with the DNA. TRBV21-1 is a pseudogene segment. The length of the CDR3 is 17 residues. This CDR3 is CASSKPPGQGSYYEQYF. The CDR3 coding sequence is TGTGCCAGCAGCAAACCTCCGGGACAGGGCTCTTATTACGAGCAGTACTTC.

This rearrangement joins TRBV30 to TRBJ1-1; no definite D call. Germline V gene lookup returns CDR1 GTSNPN and CDR2 SVGIG (reference sequence). The CDR3 extends over 12 amino acids. V lost 8 bases, J lost 3 bases, and 13 bases lay in between. Here the CDR3 DNA reads TGTGCCGGCCAGCCGGTCTACACTGAAGCTTTCTTT. It codes for CAGQPVYTEAFF.

J is TRBJ2-1 and V is TRBV19; D may correspond to TRBD1 or TRBD2 (6 bases each). Germline V gene sequence: CDR1 LNHDA, CDR2 SQIVND (reference sequence). V gave up 7 bases and J gave up 4 bases, with 17 bases separating them. This CDR3 has 15 amino acids. CDR3 in amino acids: CASTGIAGQYNEQFF. CDR3 coding DNA: TGTGCCAGTACGGGGATCGCGGGACAATACAATGAGCAGTTCTTC.

The chain carries TRBV30 and TRBJ2-1; D is unresolved. Germline-derived CDR1 and CDR2 are GTSNPN and SVGIG (reference sequence). The CDR3 is made up of 10 amino acids. The V end was cut by 4 bases, the J end by 8 bases, with 6 bases between. The CDR3 DNA follows: TGTGCCTGGACTAGGGATGAGCAGTTCTTC. It translates to CAWTRDEQFF.